Listed here are 26 T cell receptor beta chains from one sample, sequenced in a study of identical twins (dated by TCRdb to about 2016). The protocol used for the library was 5' RACE. The sample was run on an Illumina HiSeq 2000. The public reads were quality trimmed at Q25 with fastp and then assembled into clones with MiXCR by TCRdb, keeping productive beta chains. Every CDR3 protein is listed once, alongside the most common genes and DNA of its rows. The sample yields about 890,000 distinct CDR3 sequences; approximately 13% were counted once. The ten largest account for 1.5% to 2% of the sample. The sample was also linked to a second study, of yellow fever vaccine responses in identical twins.

Source material: PBMCs. The receptors were sampled from a young woman in good health.

V usage is TRBV12-3 or TRBV12-4 and J usage is TRBJ2-1; TRBD1 is a possible D gene (5 bases). CDR3 length: 17 amino acids. The V end lost 3 bases, the J end lost 5 bases, and 20 bases lay between the germline ends. CDR3 protein: CASSFDQGVDRNNEQFF. The CDR3 DNA reads as TGTGCCAGCAGTTTTGATCAAGGGGTGGACCGTAACAATGAGCAGTTCTTC.

The J gene is TRBJ2-1, the V gene TRBV15, with 8 bases aligning to TRBD1. V shed 1 base and J 5 bases; nucleotides not matched to a gene: 4. The CDR3 runs 15 residues. CDR1 is LNHNV, CDR2 YYDKDF, per germline (reference sequence). CDR3 sequence reads: CATSRVGQGHNEQFF. In nucleotides, the CDR3 is TGTGCCACCAGCAGAGTAGGACAGGGCCACAATGAGCAGTTCTTC.

The chain employs TRBV12-3 or TRBV12-4 and TRBJ2-1; D is possibly TRBD2 (6 bases). V shed 3 bases and J shed 9 bases, with 12 bases lying between them. This CDR3 has 13 amino acids. The CDR3 coding sequence is TGTGCCAGCAGTTTTCGTGGGAGGCCTGAGCAGTTCTTC. Amino acids: CASSFRGRPEQFF.

This clonotype was detected ten times or more. The chain uses TRBV6-1 and TRBJ1-2; TRBD1 matches at 7 bases. V trimming: 7 bases; J trimming: 8 bases; junction bases outside the gene matches: 10. The CDR3 length is 13 residues. Germline CDR1 reads MNHNS; CDR2 reads SASEGT. DNA for the CDR3: TGTGCCAGCACCATGGACAGGACAGGCGGCTACACCTTC. The encoded protein is CASTMDRTGGYTF.

This clonotype was detected a few times. The chain has TRBV12-3 or TRBV12-4 and TRBJ2-2; 7 nucleotides match TRBD2. This CDR3 spans 15 amino acids. Trimming removed 6 bases from V and 3 bases from J; junction bases left unmatched: 7. This CDR3 is CASRTGTTYTGELFF. CDR3 nucleotides: TGTGCCAGCAGGACCGGGACTACCTACACCGGGGAGCTGTTTTTT.

The CDR3 spells CSASLSSGSSVYEQYF. The CDR3 nucleotides are TGCAGTGCTAGTTTGTCTAGCGGGAGTTCAGTCTACGAGCAGTACTTC. The rearrangement joins TRBV20-1 to TRBJ2-7; 10 nucleotides line up with TRBD2. This CDR3 has 16 amino acids. Per the germline V gene, CDR1 is DFQATT and CDR2 is SNEGSKA (reference sequence). J lost 3 bases, V lost 3 bases, and 11 bases had no gene match.

This clonotype was recorded many times. The rearrangement uses TRBV24-1 and TRBJ2-1; TRBD2 matches at 7 bases. The CDR3 loop spans 12 amino acids. The V and J ends lost 10 bases and 9 bases, in that order; junction bases with no gene match: 8. Per germline, CDR1 KGHDR and CDR2 SFDVKD. This CDR3 is CATGLFNGEQFF. Written as DNA, the CDR3 is TGTGCCACGGGACTATTTAACGGTGAGCAGTTCTTC.

This clonotype was counted many times. Mismatch with germline at one junction end may stem from a read error. The chain is built from TRBV5-1 and TRBJ2-1, with 8 bases identical to TRBD1. The CDR3 totals 14 residues. Germline values: CDR1 SGHRS, CDR2 YFSETQ. The CDR3 spells CASSLGQGNNEQFF. CDR3 DNA sequence: TGTGCCAGCAGTTTAGGACAGGGTAACAATGAGCAGTTCTTC.

This clonotype was seen a few times. CDR3 coding DNA: TGTGCCAGCAGCTCCTTCCCTGGGACTTACGAGCAGTACTTC. Protein: CASSSFPGTYEQYF. This chain connects TRBV7-2 to TRBJ2-7, with D possibly TRBD2 on 6 matching bases. The CDR3 is made up of 14 amino acids. Germline lookup yields CDR1 SGHTA and CDR2 FQGNSA. V lost 4 bases and J 4 bases, leaving 14 bases between the germline ends.

V gene TRBV19 combines with J gene TRBJ2-1; D call uncertain. The V end was cut by 5 bases, the J end by 6 bases, with 11 bases between. Germline lookup yields CDR1 LNHDA and CDR2 SQIVND (reference sequence). The length of the CDR3 is 13 residues. CDR3 DNA sequence: TGTGCCAGTAGTCCCCGGTCCCTCAATGAGCAGTTCTTC. It codes for CASSPRSLNEQFF.

This clonotype has only a few counts. The CDR3 nucleotides read TGTGCCAGCAGCTTATCCTTCGGCAGGGCGGGGGAGACCCAGTACTTC. Translated, it gives CASSLSFGRAGETQYF. The V gene is TRBV7-2, the J gene TRBJ2-5; D is possibly TRBD2 (6 bases). Per germline, CDR1 SGHTA and CDR2 FQGNSA. The CDR3 is 16 residues long. Between the trimmed V and J ends, which lost 2 bases and 5 bases, there was a span of 18 bases.

This clonotype appeared a few times. The chain joins TRBV19 to TRBJ2-7; 9 bases agree with TRBD2. J lost 3 bases, V lost 9 bases, and 12 bases had no gene match. Germline lookup yields CDR1 LNHDA and CDR2 SQIVND (reference sequence). This CDR3 is 15 amino acids long. Here the CDR3 DNA reads TGTGCCAGCCAATCCGCAGCTAGCGGGAACTACGAGCAGTACTTC. It translates to CASQSAASGNYEQYF.

This clonotype turned up a few times. J is TRBJ1-3 and V is TRBV29-1; the match to TRBD1 covers 7 bases. With V trimmed by 8 bases and J by 2 bases, 9 bases remained unmatched. The length of the CDR3 is 14 residues. Germline CDR1 is SQVTM and CDR2 is ANQGSEA. The CDR3 coding sequence is TGCAGCCCTCCTGAGGGGGCGGCTGGAAACACCATATATTTT. Residues: CSPPEGAAGNTIYF. The full variable domain, completed using reference TRBV29-1 and TRBJ1-3, is SAVISQKPSRDICQRGTSLTIQCQVDSQVTMMFWYRQQPGQSLTLIATANQGSEATYESGFVIDKFPISRPNLTFSTLTVSNMSPEDSSIYLCSPPEGAAGNTIYFGEGSWLTVV.

This clonotype was seen a handful of times. This chain connects TRBV6-6 to TRBJ1-2; TRBD1 aligns across 7 bases. The trim removed 2 bases at V and 10 bases at J, leaving 4 bases unmatched. Germline V CDR1 and CDR2: MNHNY, SVGAGI (reference sequence). CDR3 length equals 12 residues. The CDR3 nucleotides read TGTGCCAGCAGTTACGAAACAGGGGACTACACCTTC. It specifies CASSYETGDYTF.

The gene calls are TRBV7-3 and TRBJ2-1; 9 bases match TRBD2. V was pared by 5 bases and J by 6 bases, with 8 bases of the junction left unmatched. CDR3 length: 15 amino acids. Germline V lookup: CDR1 SGHTA, CDR2 FQGTGA. In DNA form, the CDR3 reads TGTGCCAGCAGCGACACCGGGACTAGCTCCAATGAGCAGTTCTTC. Translation: CASSDTGTSSNEQFF.

There are many counts of this clonotype. J is TRBJ2-3 and V is TRBV19; 9 nucleotides line up with TRBD2. This CDR3 region has 18 residues. The germline CDR1 and CDR2 sequences are LNHDA and SQIVND (reference sequence). V dropped 8 bases and J dropped 3; count of bases not matched to a gene: 18. CDR3 protein: CASSKGLAGQLETDTQYF. DNA of the CDR3: TGTGCCAGTTCTAAGGGCCTAGCGGGACAGCTAGAGACAGATACGCAGTATTTT.

This clonotype showed up just a few times. The final CDR3 position lacks the conserved phenylalanine or tryptophan, pointing to a likely read error. The DNA is left out, because the CDR3 cannot be placed on it with certainty; the CDR3 is given as TCRdb lists it. The chain combines TRBV3-1 with TRBJ1-2; the D call TRBD1 from the table was never checked on the DNA. The length of the CDR3 is 12 amino acids, counting both ends. CDR1 LGHDT and CDR2 YNNKEL come from the germline V gene (reference sequence). The chain's CDR3 is CASSQSDKTVCL.

The rearrangement joins TRBV10-3 to TRBJ2-2; 8 positions match TRBD1. Looked up from germline, CDR1 is ENHRY and CDR2 is SYGVKD. The CDR3 length is 15 residues. The V segment lost 6 bases and the J segment 0 bases; nucleotides outside the gene matches: 3. The CDR3 sequence is CAISGDRTNTGELFF. The CDR3 DNA sequence: TGTGCCATCAGCGGGGACAGGACGAACACCGGGGAGCTGTTTTTT.

This clonotype has ten or more counts. The genes are TRBV4-1 and TRBJ2-3; D is possibly TRBD2 (5 bases). This CDR3 contains 15 residues. V gave up 0 bases and J gave up 4 bases, with 11 bases separating them. Germline CDR1 and CDR2: MGHRA and YSYEKL. The CDR3 DNA sequence: TGCGCCAGCAGCCAAGAAAGGTGGGAGTCAGATACGCAGTATTTT. It encodes CASSQERWESDTQYF.

This clonotype occurred many times. This chain connects TRBV12-3 or TRBV12-4 to TRBJ1-5; 7 bases agree with TRBD1. The CDR3 covers 14 residues. Trimming at V came to 3 bases and at J to 7 bases, leaving 6 bases not matched to a gene. The DNA of the CDR3 is TGTGCCAGCAGTTTGAACGGACAGGCACAGCCCCAGCATTTT. It encodes CASSLNGQAQPQHF.

This clonotype was counted only a few times. The rearrangement uses TRBV7-8 and TRBJ2-7; 8 bases match TRBD1. Losses at the gene ends were 2 bases for V and 2 bases for J; bases not matched to a gene: 8. The CDR3 totals 16 residues. CDR1 is SGHVS and CDR2 is FQNEAQ in the germline V gene. The CDR3: CASSLKLGGQAYEQYV. In nucleotides, the CDR3 is TGTGCCAGCAGCTTAAAGTTGGGGGGACAGGCCTACGAGCAGTACGTC.

The rearrangement joins TRBV29-1 to TRBJ1-3; 9 bases agree with TRBD1. Germline CDR1 SQVTM, CDR2 ANQGSEA. Germline trimming cut 6 bases from V and 4 bases from J; bases unmatched to any gene: 7. The CDR3 is 14 amino acids. The DNA for the CDR3 is TGCAGCGTGGCCGGCGGGACAGGGGGAAACACCATATATTTT. Protein: CSVAGGTGGNTIYF.

The table lists this clonotype with a few counts. The V call is TRBV20-1, the J call TRBJ1-3; maybe TRBD1 (5 bases). V lost 6 bases and J 2 bases, leaving 17 bases between the germline ends. Germline assignment: CDR1 DFQATT and CDR2 SNEGSKA (reference sequence). CDR3 length equals 15 residues. CDR3 sequence: CSASGGAQAGNTIYF. The CDR3 DNA follows: TGCAGTGCAAGTGGTGGGGCTCAGGCTGGAAACACCATATATTTT.

The CDR3 DNA reads as TGTGCCAGCAGCCAAGAGGCGGGGAGGTACGATGGCTACACCTTC. This gives the protein CASSQEAGRYDGYTF. V usage is TRBV4-2 and J usage is TRBJ1-2; D gene uncertain. The CDR3 is 15 residues long. V lost 0 bases and J lost 6, with 14 bases in between. The germline CDR1 and CDR2 sequences are LGHNA and YNFKEQ.

The J gene is TRBJ2-1, the V gene TRBV6-2 or TRBV6-3; TRBD2 matches 10 bases. V lost 2 bases and J lost 5; bases outside the gene matches: 9. This CDR3 comprises 17 residues. Germline V lookup: CDR1 MNHEY, CDR2 SVGEGT. DNA of the CDR3: TGTGCCAGCAGTTACCGGCTAGCGGGGGATCTAAACAATGAGCAGTTCTTC. Protein sequence: CASSYRLAGDLNNEQFF.

The chain recombines TRBV6-6 with TRBJ1-5; D gene unclear. The CDR3 totals 12 residues. CDR1 and CDR2 from the germline V gene are MNHNY and SVGAGI (reference sequence). Between the trimmed V and J ends, which lost 7 bases and 6 bases, there was a span of 10 bases. The CDR3 DNA sequence: TGTGCCAGCAACCTGGATCGTCAGCCCCAGCATTTT. Amino acid sequence: CASNLDRQPQHF.